The source of this T cell receptor (beta chain) is a study of shared clonotypes between healthy human individuals. Assay used: immunoSEQ multiplex PCR; TCRdb lists only in-frame clones, some missing. Among a few million clones listed, around 93% were seen once. The sequenced sample consisted of naive CD4+ T cells from PBMCs. The sample's subset: CD45RA+ positively selected. This TCR was sampled from a young man in good health. Some clones in this sample may be carry-over from other donors' samples.

This chain's CDR3 is CASSKLRQPTHREKLFF. CDR3 in DNA: TGTGCCAGCAGTAAATTGAGACAGCCAACCCACCGGGAAAAACTGTTTTTT. The chain is built from TRBV2 and TRBJ1-4, with D tentatively TRBD1 (5 bases). This CDR3 has 17 amino acids. Germline V gene data show CDR1 as SNHLY and CDR2 as FYNNEI. Deletions cut 5 bases from V and 8 bases from J, with 24 bases between.